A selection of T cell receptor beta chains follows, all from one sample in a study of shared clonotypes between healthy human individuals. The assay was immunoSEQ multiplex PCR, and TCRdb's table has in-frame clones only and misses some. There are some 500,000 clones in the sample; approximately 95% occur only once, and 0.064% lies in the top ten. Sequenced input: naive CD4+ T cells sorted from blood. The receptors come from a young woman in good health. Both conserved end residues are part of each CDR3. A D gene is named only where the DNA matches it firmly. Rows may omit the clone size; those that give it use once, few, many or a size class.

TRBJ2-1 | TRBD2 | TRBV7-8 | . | CASSLASRSGKVEQFF | TGTGCCAGCAGCTTAGCCTCTCGTAGCGGGAAGGTTGAGCAGTTCTTC
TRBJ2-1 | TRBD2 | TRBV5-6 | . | CASSPLAGTSGEQFF | TGTGCCAGCAGCCCACTAGCGGGAACGTCGGGTGAGCAGTTCTTC
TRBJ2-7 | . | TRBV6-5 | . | CASSFRDTLLSYEQYF | TGTGCCAGCAGTTTCCGGGACACTCTCCTTTCCTACGAGCAGTACTTC
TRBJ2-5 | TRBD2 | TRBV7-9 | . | CASSFTASGSALQETQYF | TGTGCCAGCAGCTTTACGGCTAGCGGGAGTGCACTACAAGAGACCCAGTACTTC
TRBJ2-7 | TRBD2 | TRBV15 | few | CATSRGTSGLPYEQYF | TGTGCCACCAGCAGAGGGACTAGCGGGCTACCCTACGAGCAGTACTTC
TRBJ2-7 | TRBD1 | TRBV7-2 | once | CASSWDRLGQYF | TGTGCCAGCAGCTGGGACAGGTTAGGGCAGTACTTC
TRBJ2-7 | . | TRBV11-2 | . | CASTPTRGISYEQYF | TGTGCCAGCACCCCTACTCGGGGGATTTCCTACGAGCAGTACTTC
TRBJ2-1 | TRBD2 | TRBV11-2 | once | CASSYARFRGRSLYNEQFF | TGTGCCAGCAGCTACGCAAGGTTCCGCGGGAGGAGCCTCTACAATGAGCAGTTCTTC
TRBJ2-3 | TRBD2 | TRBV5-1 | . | CASSLTSGRVDTQYF | TGCGCCAGCAGCCTGACTAGCGGGAGAGTAGATACGCAGTATTTT
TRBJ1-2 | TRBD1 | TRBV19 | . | CASSIVQGDYGYTF | TGTGCCAGTAGTATAGTGCAGGGGGACTATGGCTACACCTTC
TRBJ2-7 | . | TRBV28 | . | CASSSSAGSSYEQYF | TGTGCCAGCAGTTCCTCTGCCGGAAGCTCCTACGAGCAGTACTTC
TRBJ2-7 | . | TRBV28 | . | CASRKGGTSSYEQYF | TGTGCCAGCAGGAAAGGCGGTACCAGCTCCTACGAGCAGTACTTC
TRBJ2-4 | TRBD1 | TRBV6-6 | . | CASTPGTAPAKNIQYF | TGTGCCAGCACCCCAGGGACAGCCCCCGCCAAAAACATTCAGTACTTC
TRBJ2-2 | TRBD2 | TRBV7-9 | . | CASSSRLADYTGELFF | TGTGCCAGCAGCTCTCGACTAGCGGATTACACCGGGGAGCTGTTTTTT
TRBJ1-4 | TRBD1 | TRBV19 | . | CASSMGQGGEKLFF | TGTGCCAGTAGTATGGGACAGGGTGGCGAAAAACTGTTTTTT
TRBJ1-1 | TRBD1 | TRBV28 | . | CASSSAAGGPVEAFF | TGTGCCAGCAGTTCAGCCGCAGGGGGCCCTGTGGAAGCTTTCTTT
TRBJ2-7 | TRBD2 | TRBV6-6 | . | CASSRPLSGRAGEQYF | TGTGCCAGCAGTAGACCCCTGAGCGGGAGGGCGGGCGAGCAGTACTTC